The sequence of this T cell receptor beta chain was determined in a study of graft-versus-host responses after intestinal transplantation. Comment on this clone: No antigen is known for it.

The study, taken as a whole, reports: Allografts of patients with graft-donor T cell macrochimerism showed high graft-versus-host to host-versus-graft clone ratios. Circulating GvH clones peaking coincided with falling HvG clones soon after transplant. GvH clones detected in recipient marrow included some appearing first in ileum or blood.

Generated by immunoSEQ multiplex PCR, the TCRdb table keeps only in-frame clones and is missing some. The sample holds 90,000 to 150,000 clones, approximately 95% seen once. Germline assignment: CDR1 GTSNPN and CDR2 SVGIG (reference sequence). The CDR3 has 12 residues. V gave up 3 bases and J gave up 4 bases, with 9 bases separating them. The material sequenced was unstimulated CD4+ T cells sorted from spleen or lymph node cells, taken before intestinal transplant. The chain is built from TRBV30 and TRBJ2-5, with D hard to call. The TCR sequence derives from a human donor who received an intestinal transplant. The CDR3 reads CAWRRGAETQYF. In DNA, the CDR3 is TGTGCCTGGAGACGAGGCGCAGAGACCCAGTACTTC.